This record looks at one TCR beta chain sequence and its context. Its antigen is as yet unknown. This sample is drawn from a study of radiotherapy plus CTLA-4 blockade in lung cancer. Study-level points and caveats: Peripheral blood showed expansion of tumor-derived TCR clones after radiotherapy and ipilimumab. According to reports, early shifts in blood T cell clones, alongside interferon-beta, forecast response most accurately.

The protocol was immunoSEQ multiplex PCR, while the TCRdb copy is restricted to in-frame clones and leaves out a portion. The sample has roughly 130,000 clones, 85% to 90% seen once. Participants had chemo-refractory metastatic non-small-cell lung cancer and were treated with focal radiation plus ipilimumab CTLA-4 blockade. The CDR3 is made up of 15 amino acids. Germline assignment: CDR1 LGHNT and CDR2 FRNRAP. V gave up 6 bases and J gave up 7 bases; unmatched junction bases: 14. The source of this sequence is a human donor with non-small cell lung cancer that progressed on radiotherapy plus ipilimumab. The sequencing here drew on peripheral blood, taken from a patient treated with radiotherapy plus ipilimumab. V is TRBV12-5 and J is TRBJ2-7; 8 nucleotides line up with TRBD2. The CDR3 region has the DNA TGTGCTAGTGGCAAGGGGCGGGAGGTTGCGGGGGAGCAGTACTTC. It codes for CASGKGREVAGEQYF.